One sample yielded the 9 T cell receptor beta chains listed below, sequenced in a study of early T cells in non-severe SARS-CoV-2 infection. TCRdb redid the calling of the 5' RACE reads with MiXCR, one entry per CDR3 protein. The sample has some 85,000 distinct CDR3 sequences, approximately 13% seen once. Sequencing used whole blood. Receptors originate from an adult who was a healthcare worker with PCR-confirmed SARS-CoV-2 infection or an uninfected control (not recorded which).

This clonotype has only a few counts. This CDR3 reads CASSPPNSPLHF. DNA for the CDR3: TGTGCCAGCAGCCCACCCAATTCACCCCTCCACTTT. The rearrangement links TRBV9 to TRBJ1-6; D is undetermined. Trimming removed 4 bases at V and 7 bases at J, with 6 bases between. Germline V gene data show CDR1 as SGDLS and CDR2 as YYNGEE. This CDR3 is 12 amino acids long.

J is TRBJ2-3 and V is TRBV5-1; tentatively, D is TRBD2 (7 bases). Germline V gene lookup returns CDR1 SGHRS and CDR2 YFSETQ. The V end lost 3 bases, the J end lost 2 bases, and 16 bases lay between the germline ends. CDR3 length: 16 amino acids. The CDR3 bases are TGCGCCAGCAGCTCCGGGTCACGGGGGGCCACAGATACGCAGTATTTT. Translated: CASSSGSRGATDTQYF.

This clonotype was counted many times. This rearrangement joins TRBV4-1 to TRBJ1-1; unclear D gene. This CDR3 has 12 residues. The germline V and J ends were trimmed by 7 bases and 4 bases, with 10 bases remaining between them. The germline V gene encodes CDR1 MGHRA and CDR2 YSYEKL. This chain's CDR3 is CASNGRGTEAFF. The CDR3 coding sequence is TGCGCCAGCAACGGGCGAGGCACTGAAGCTTTCTTT.

This clonotype was recorded many times. The rearrangement joins TRBV6-5 to TRBJ2-1; no clear D. The CDR3 consists of 14 residues. Trimming shortened V by 0 bases and J by 5 bases, and 8 bases separated the two germline ends. CDR1 MNHEY and CDR2 SVGAGI come from the germline V gene. The CDR3 DNA reads as TGTGCCAGCAGTTACTCGCGGCTAAACAATGAGCAGTTCTTC. It is translated as CASSYSRLNNEQFF.

This clonotype turned up a few times. J is TRBJ1-1 and V is TRBV6-2 or TRBV6-3, with D hard to call. Trimming left V 6 bases short and J 1 base short, with 9 bases between. The CDR3 has 13 amino acids. Germline V CDR1 and CDR2: MNHEY, SVGEGT. As DNA, the CDR3 is TGTGCCAGCAGCTGGGCCGCGAACACTGAAGCTTTCTTT. Translation: CASSWAANTEAFF.

This clonotype has more than one count but fewer than ten. This rearrangement joins TRBV28 to TRBJ1-2; TRBD1 matches 7 bases. The trim removed 8 bases at V and 6 bases at J, leaving 12 bases unmatched. The CDR3 length is 14 residues. Germline V gene data show CDR1 as MDHEN and CDR2 as SYDVKM. The CDR3 DNA reads TGTGCCAGCGGAGCAGGGGGGCCGGGAGATGGCTACACCTTC. This encodes CASGAGGPGDGYTF.

This clonotype appeared many times. V gene TRBV7-2 combines with J gene TRBJ2-1; D not certain. The V gene's germline CDR1 is SGHTA and CDR2 FQGNSA. This CDR3 comprises 14 residues. The germline V and J ends were trimmed by 5 bases and 2 bases, with 10 bases remaining between them. The CDR3: CASSRLMTYNEQFF. Written as DNA, the CDR3 is TGTGCCAGCAGCCGGTTGATGACCTACAATGAGCAGTTCTTC.

This clonotype was observed many times. The gene calls are TRBV6-1 and TRBJ2-1, with TRBD2 identical over 9 bases. V shed 3 bases, J shed 4 bases, and the junction held 4 bases outside the gene matches. This CDR3 has 15 residues. From germline, CDR1 is MNHNS and CDR2 SASEGT. CDR3 sequence reads: CASSDEAGGYNEQFF. The CDR3 DNA follows: TGTGCCAGCAGTGATGAAGCGGGGGGATACAATGAGCAGTTCTTC.

The chain carries TRBV12-3 or TRBV12-4 and TRBJ1-1, with D perhaps matching TRBD1 (6 bases). This CDR3 comprises 15 residues. Trimming left V 5 bases short and J 1 base short, with 14 bases between. CDR3 coding DNA: TGTGCCAGCAGTCGGAAGTTGGGGGCGAACACTGAAGCTTTCTTT. Translated: CASSRKLGANTEAFF.